This entry is about one T cell receptor (beta chain). The clone's antigen remains unknown. No clone much larger than this one lies a single base away; base qualities are absent. The data belong to a study of tumor T cells in aggressive B-cell lymphoma (dated by TCRdb to the late 2010s). V lost 4 bases and J lost 7 bases; the stretch between them is 14 bases long. Reading the germline V gene gives CDR1 SGDLS and CDR2 YYNGEE. The CDR3 measures 14 amino acids from cysteine to phenylalanine. Kept here is only the CDR3 DNA, which spans 42 bases and is read in frame from base 1. Preparation of the library involved the immunoSEQ multiplex PCR assay. In TCRdb, the immuneACCESS table is reduced to in-frame sequences with V and J assigned. These tables do not hold every clone; where another copy was compared, an unresolved V gene accounts for under half, and the others remain unexplained. This sample holds about 2,800 clones; around 89% were observed only once. Roughly 4.2% of the sample comes from the top ten.

The chain couples TRBV9 to TRBJ2-2; there is no confident call for the D gene. Sequencing input: tumor tissue. The TCR comes from an adult with diffuse large B cell lymphoma. Read as DNA, the sequence is TGTGCCAGCAGCTGGGCCAATTTGGGCGGGGAGCTGTTTTTT. This is translated as CASSWANLGGELFF.